What follows describes a single T cell receptor beta chain. The sample originates from a study of T cell changes during pregnancy in multiple sclerosis. TCRdb's copy holds only in-frame clones and misses some; the assay was immunoSEQ multiplex PCR. This sample carries more than 45,000 clones, 93% of them seen once, and the ten largest clones take around 3.7%. From germline, CDR1 is SEHNR and CDR2 FQNEAQ (reference sequence). The CDR3 spans 15 residues. V was pared by 4 bases and J by 2 bases, with 15 bases between. The input for sequencing was CD8+ T cells from peripheral blood mononuclear cells, taken in the second trimester of pregnancy. The chain uses TRBV7-9 and TRBJ2-7, with a weak D call TRBD2 (6 bases). This TCR came from a female donor with multiple sclerosis, enrolled in a pregnancy study. CDR3 sequence: CASSSYGDSTYEQYF. The CDR3 coding sequence is TGTGCCAGCAGCTCCTACGGGGACTCCACCTACGAGCAGTACTTC.